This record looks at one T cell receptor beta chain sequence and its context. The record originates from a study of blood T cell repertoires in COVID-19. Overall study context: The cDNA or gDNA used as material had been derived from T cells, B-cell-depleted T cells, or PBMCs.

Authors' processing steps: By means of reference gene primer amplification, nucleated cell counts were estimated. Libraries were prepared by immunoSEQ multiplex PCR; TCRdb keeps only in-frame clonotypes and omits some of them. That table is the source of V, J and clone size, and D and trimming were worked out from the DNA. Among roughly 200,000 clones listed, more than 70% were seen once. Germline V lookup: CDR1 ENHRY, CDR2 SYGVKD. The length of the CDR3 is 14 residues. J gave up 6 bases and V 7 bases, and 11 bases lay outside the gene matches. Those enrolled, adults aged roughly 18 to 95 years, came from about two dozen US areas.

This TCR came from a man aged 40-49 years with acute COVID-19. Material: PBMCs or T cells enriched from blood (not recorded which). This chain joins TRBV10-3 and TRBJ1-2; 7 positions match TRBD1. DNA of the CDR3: TGTGCCATCATACCCGGTGAACAGGGGAATGGCTACACCTTC. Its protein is CAIIPGEQGNGYTF.